These 32 T cell receptor beta chains were sequenced from one sample in a study of blood T cell repertoires in COVID-19. The protocol was immunoSEQ multiplex PCR, while the TCRdb copy is restricted to in-frame clones and leaves out a portion. In the table there are hundreds of thousands of clones, 80% to 90% of which are singletons. Sequencing was done on a sample of PBMCs or T cells enriched from blood (not recorded which). Source of these receptors: a middle-aged woman with acute COVID-19.

V gene TRBV29-1 combines with J gene TRBJ2-1; 8 positions match TRBD1. After removal of 7 bases from V and 5 bases from J, the junction contained 16 bases not matched to a gene. Germline assignment: CDR1 SQVTM and CDR2 ANQGSEA. There are 16 residues in the CDR3. CDR3 residues: CSARDGRQGRDNEQFF. The CDR3, as DNA: TGCAGCGCGAGAGACGGACGACAGGGGCGTGACAATGAGCAGTTCTTC.

CDR3 sequence reads: CASKGQGAGEQFF. In DNA, the CDR3 is TGTGCCAGCAAGGGACAGGGGGCGGGTGAGCAGTTCTTC. This chain uses TRBV2 with TRBJ2-1; 12 nucleotides agree with TRBD1. Germline CDR1 is SNHLY and CDR2 is FYNNEI. This CDR3 is 13 amino acids long. Trimming at V came to 7 bases and at J to 9 bases, leaving 4 bases not matched to a gene.

The V call is TRBV28, the J call TRBJ1-1; 9 positions match TRBD1. This CDR3 region has 17 residues. Losses at the gene ends were 6 bases for V and 1 base for J; bases not matched to a gene: 12. The germline CDR1 and CDR2 sequences are MDHEN and SYDVKM. The CDR3 bases are TGTGCCAGCAGGGATCACCGACAGGGGGTAAAGAACACTGAAGCTTTCTTT. This codes for CASRDHRQGVKNTEAFF.

This chain connects TRBV9 to TRBJ2-1, with TRBD2 matching over 13 bases. The germline gives CDR1 SGDLS, CDR2 YYNGEE. This CDR3 is 13 amino acids long. Trimming removed 3 bases from V and 9 bases from J; junction bases left unmatched: 0. This chain's CDR3 is CASSGTSGSEQFF. CDR3 nucleotides: TGTGCCAGCAGCGGGACTAGCGGGAGTGAGCAGTTCTTC.

The chain is built from TRBV7-9 and TRBJ2-6, with 7 bases lining up with TRBD1. Germline assignment: CDR1 SEHNR and CDR2 FQNEAQ (reference sequence). V gave up 4 bases and J gave up 4 bases; unmatched junction bases: 7. The CDR3 loop spans 16 amino acids. This CDR3 reads CASSWDREPGANVLTF. Here the CDR3 DNA reads TGTGCCAGCAGCTGGGACAGAGAGCCCGGGGCCAACGTCCTGACTTTC.

The chain carries TRBV27 and TRBJ1-1; TRBD1 agrees at 7 bases. CDR3 length: 15 amino acids. CDR1 is MNHEY and CDR2 is SMNVEV in the germline V gene (reference sequence). V shed 4 bases and J 1 base; nucleotides not matched to a gene: 6. The CDR3 sequence is CASSSGTAKNTEAFF. CDR3 in DNA: TGTGCCAGCAGTTCCGGGACAGCGAAGAACACTGAAGCTTTCTTT.

V usage is TRBV30 and J usage is TRBJ2-5; possible D gene TRBD2, 6 bases. Looked up from germline, CDR1 is GTSNPN and CDR2 is SVGIG (reference sequence). This CDR3 region has 15 residues. V dropped 0 bases and J dropped 5 bases, with 16 bases sitting between them. The CDR3 DNA reads as TGTGCCTGGAGTGTACGAGGCGGGGTCAAGGAGACCCAGTACTTC. Translation gives CAWSVRGGVKETQYF.

The chain carries TRBV19 and TRBJ2-3; 9 bases match TRBD2. V dropped 1 base and J dropped 2; count of bases not matched to a gene: 4. CDR3 size: 16 residues. Germline V CDR1 and CDR2: LNHDA, SQIVND (reference sequence). CDR3 protein: CASSIVLAGITDTQYF. The CDR3 DNA reads TGTGCCAGTAGTATAGTCCTAGCGGGAATCACAGATACGCAGTATTTT.

This chain links TRBV7-2 with TRBJ2-1; D gene ambiguous. Trimming took off 1 base at V and 8 bases at J, with 12 bases between the two ends. Germline values: CDR1 SGHTA, CDR2 FQGNSA. CDR3 length: 14 residues. CDR3: CASSLGSGPDEQFF. CDR3 coding DNA: TGTGCCAGCAGCTTAGGGTCAGGTCCTGATGAGCAGTTCTTC. Together with reference TRBV7-2 and TRBJ2-1, the CDR3 gives the full variable domain: GAGVSQSPSNKVTEKGKDVELRCDPISGHTALYWYRQSLGQGLEFLIYFQGNSAPDKSGLPSDRFSAERTGGSVSTLTIQRTQQEDSAVYLCASSLGSGPDEQFFGPGTRLTVL.

The chain combines TRBV28 with TRBJ2-2, with 16 bases lining up with TRBD2. The ends lost 9 bases at V and 6 bases at J; junction bases unmatched: 13. The CDR3 is 18 amino acids. Germline CDR1 and CDR2: MDHEN and SYDVKM. CDR3 residues: CASFPGLAGGPAPGELFF. The CDR3 nucleotides read TGTGCCAGTTTCCCGGGACTAGCGGGAGGGCCGGCCCCCGGGGAGCTGTTTTTT.

J is TRBJ2-5 and V is TRBV19; D is ambiguous. V was shortened by 1 base and J by 5 bases, with 11 bases between the two germline ends. Per germline, CDR1 LNHDA and CDR2 SQIVND (reference sequence). This CDR3 contains 14 residues. The CDR3 is CASSIALRTETQYF. CDR3 bases: TGTGCCAGTAGTATAGCCCTAAGAACGGAGACCCAGTACTTC.

This chain uses TRBV5-8 with TRBJ2-3; no definite D call. V lost 2 bases, J lost 11 bases, and 9 bases lay in between. The germline V gene encodes CDR1 SGHTS and CDR2 YDEGEE. This CDR3 contains 11 residues. Here the CDR3 reads CASSFAPGQYF. In DNA form, the CDR3 reads TGTGCCAGCAGCTTTGCGCCAGGGCAGTATTTT.

The CDR3 DNA sequence: TGTGCCAGCAGCTTATCAGGGTACGAGCAGTACTTC. It yields the protein CASSLSGYEQYF. The chain joins TRBV7-2 to TRBJ2-7, with a possible D match to TRBD1 (5 bases). V gave up 2 bases and J gave up 4 bases, with 6 bases separating them. From germline, CDR1 is SGHTA and CDR2 FQGNSA. The CDR3 sequence is 12 residues long.

In DNA, the CDR3 is TGTGCCAGCAGTTTATCTGGCAGGGACACTGAAGCTTTCTTT. Residues: CASSLSGRDTEAFF. The V gene is TRBV27, the J gene TRBJ1-1, with a tentative D call TRBD1 (5 bases). V lost 0 bases and J 3 bases, leaving 8 bases between the germline ends. CDR3 length equals 14 residues. Germline V gives CDR1 MNHEY, CDR2 SMNVEV (reference sequence).

The CDR3 nucleotides read TGTGCCAGCAGCGTGGGACTAGCGGGAGGGATCACAGATACGCAGTATTTT. Protein: CASSVGLAGGITDTQYF. The V call is TRBV9, the J call TRBJ2-3, with TRBD2 identical over 16 bases. V shed 2 bases and J 2 bases; nucleotides not matched to a gene: 2. Per germline, CDR1 SGDLS and CDR2 YYNGEE. The CDR3 covers 17 residues.

The J gene is TRBJ1-3, the V gene TRBV7-9; tentatively, D is TRBD1 (5 bases). The germline V gene encodes CDR1 SEHNR and CDR2 FQNEAQ (reference sequence). This CDR3 has 15 residues. The V gene lost 5 bases and the J gene lost 0 bases, with 11 bases spanning the gap. In DNA, the CDR3 is TGTGCCAGCAGCCCCTCAGGGATCTCTGGAAACACCATATATTTT. Protein: CASSPSGISGNTIYF. Together with reference TRBV7-9 and TRBJ1-3, the CDR3 gives the full variable domain: DTGVSQNPRHKITKRGQNVTFRCDPISEHNRLYWYRQTLGQGPEFLTYFQNEAQLEKSRLLSDRFSAERPKGSFSTLEIQRTEQGDSAMYLCASSPSGISGNTIYFGEGSWLTVV.

The chain is built from TRBV19 and TRBJ1-1; perhaps TRBD1 as D (5 bases). The CDR3 totals 18 residues. Germline loops: CDR1 LNHDA, CDR2 SQIVND (reference sequence). Deletions cut 2 bases from V and 0 bases from J, with 19 bases between. In DNA, the CDR3 is TGTGCCAGTAGTATATTTGGGCAGGGAAGTATTCTGAACACTGAAGCTTTCTTT. Protein product: CASSIFGQGSILNTEAFF. Filled out from reference TRBV19 and TRBJ1-1, the complete variable domain reads DGGITQSPKYLFRKEGQNVTLSCEQNLNHDAMYWYRQDPGQGLRLIYYSQIVNDFQKGDIAEGYSVSREKKESFPLTVTSAQKNPTAFYLCASSIFGQGSILNTEAFFGQGTRLTVV.

The chain links TRBV5-1 to TRBJ2-2; TRBD2 matches 7 bases. Trimming cost V 4 bases and J 0 bases; bases outside gene matches: 9. The CDR3 has 17 residues. Germline CDR1 SGHRS, CDR2 YFSETQ. CDR3 coding DNA: TGCGCCAGCAGCCTTTCAGAGCGGGGATCGAACACCGGGGAGCTGTTTTTT. This gives the protein CASSLSERGSNTGELFF.

This rearrangement joins TRBV11-3 to TRBJ2-3; TRBD2 aligns across 7 bases. Germline V gene data show CDR1 as SGHNT and CDR2 as YENEEA. The CDR3 is 14 amino acids. With V trimmed by 3 bases and J by 0 bases, 0 bases remained unmatched. The DNA for the CDR3 is TGTGCCAGCAGCTTTAGCGGGAGCACAGATACGCAGTATTTT. Amino acid sequence: CASSFSGSTDTQYF.

The chain recombines TRBV5-1 with TRBJ2-5; TRBD2 agrees at 7 bases. The V segment lost 0 bases and the J segment 5 bases; nucleotides outside the gene matches: 10. Germline V gene sequence: CDR1 SGHRS, CDR2 YFSETQ. The CDR3 is 16 amino acids. The CDR3 DNA sequence: TGCGCCAGCAGCTTGGGGCCGGGAGGAACTCGGGAGACCCAGTACTTC. Its protein is CASSLGPGGTRETQYF.

The chain combines TRBV24-1 with TRBJ1-3; D gene unclear. This CDR3 has 15 amino acids. Trimming cost V 4 bases and J 7 bases, with 16 bases left between them. Germline V gene lookup returns CDR1 KGHDR and CDR2 SFDVKD. This CDR3 reads CATSDGTAVDNTIYF. Written as DNA, the CDR3 is TGTGCCACCAGTGACGGTACAGCGGTGGACAACACCATATATTTT.

The chain combines TRBV28 with TRBJ2-1; 9 bases align to TRBD1. CDR3 length: 15 residues. Germline assignment: CDR1 MDHEN and CDR2 SYDVKM. V lost 7 bases and J lost 6; bases outside the gene matches: 10. CDR3 nucleotides: TGTGCCAGCACCGAAGGTGGGACAGGGATCAATGAGCAGTTCTTC. The encoded protein is CASTEGGTGINEQFF.

CDR3 nucleotide sequence: TGTGCCAGCAGCTTCTCTCTTGACAGGGAAGAGACCCAGTACTTC. Translating it yields CASSFSLDREETQYF. The rearrangement links TRBV5-4 to TRBJ2-5; 7 positions match TRBD1. This CDR3 comprises 15 residues. Germline V gives CDR1 SGHNT, CDR2 YYREEE (reference sequence). Trimming cost V 2 bases and J 3 bases; bases outside gene matches: 7.

This clone came up a few times. The chain uses TRBV5-1 and TRBJ1-6, with no clear D. The V gene's germline CDR1 is SGHRS and CDR2 YFSETQ. This CDR3 spans 18 amino acids. Trimming removed 4 bases at V and 8 bases at J, with 25 bases between. The CDR3 is CASSPLGNRGGQDSPLHF. DNA for the CDR3: TGCGCCAGCAGCCCACTTGGAAACCGGGGTGGCCAAGATTCACCCCTCCACTTT.

The chain carries TRBV29-1 and TRBJ2-1; D is perhaps TRBD1 (7 bases). The V end lost 7 bases, the J end lost 8 bases, and 24 bases lay between the germline ends. Germline lookup yields CDR1 SQVTM and CDR2 ANQGSEA. The CDR3 is 15 residues long. The chain's CDR3 is CSGQGAGIQGDEQFF. The CDR3 bases are TGCAGCGGACAGGGAGCGGGCATTCAGGGGGATGAGCAGTTCTTC.

Comment on this clone: Other DNA sequences in this specimen translate into the identical CDR3. CDR3 sequence: CASSLFGGYEQYF. CDR3 DNA sequence: TGTGCCAGCAGTTTATTCGGGGGTTACGAGCAGTACTTC. The rearrangement uses TRBV28 and TRBJ2-7, with D possibly being TRBD2 (6 bases). CDR3 length: 13 amino acids. Germline V lookup: CDR1 MDHEN, CDR2 SYDVKM. Trimming left V 1 base short and J 4 bases short, with 8 bases between. The full variable domain, completed using reference TRBV28 and TRBJ2-7, is DVKVTQSSRYLVKRTGEKVFLECVQDMDHENMFWYRQDPGLGLRLIYFSYDVKMKEKGDIPEGYSVSREKKERFSLILESASTNQTSMYLCASSLFGGYEQYFGPGTRLTVT.

The chain links TRBV28 to TRBJ2-7; the match to TRBD2 covers 7 bases. The junction had 10 bases not matched to a gene; V was cut back by 5 bases and J by 0 bases. This CDR3 is built from 16 residues. Per germline, CDR1 MDHEN and CDR2 SYDVKM. The CDR3 coding sequence is TGTGCCAGCAGTGAGGGGCTAGCGGAAGTCTCCTACGAGCAGTACTTC. This gives the protein CASSEGLAEVSYEQYF. The full variable domain, with the rest looked up from reference TRBV28 and TRBJ2-7, is DVKVTQSSRYLVKRTGEKVFLECVQDMDHENMFWYRQDPGLGLRLIYFSYDVKMKEKGDIPEGYSVSREKKERFSLILESASTNQTSMYLCASSEGLAEVSYEQYFGPGTRLTVT.

The V call is TRBV21-1, the J call TRBJ2-3; the D call of TRBD2 is as the table states it, not checked on the DNA. TRBV21-1 is flagged as a pseudogene. The CDR3 is made up of 19 amino acids. The CDR3 DNA reads as TGTGCCAGCAGCAAAGATCTTAGCGGGAGAAAATGCCTTAGGTATACGCAGTATTTT. It is translated as CASSKDLSGRKCLRYTQYF.

CDR3 sequence (DNA): TGTGCCACCAGCAGAAGGGGAAGCGACACTGAAGCTTTCTTT. As protein: CATSRRGSDTEAFF. The gene calls are TRBV15 and TRBJ1-1, with TRBD1 as a possible D gene (5 bases). The V end was cut by 2 bases, the J end by 3 bases, with 10 bases between. Germline CDR1 reads LNHNV; CDR2 reads YYDKDF (reference sequence). CDR3 length: 14 residues.

The count of this clone is one. The chain joins TRBV25-1 to TRBJ1-1; D might be TRBD1 (6 bases). This CDR3 is built from 13 residues. V lost 5 bases and J lost 0, with 7 bases in between. Germline lookup yields CDR1 MGHDK and CDR2 SYGVNS. The CDR3 DNA follows: TGTGCCAGCAGTACAGGGATGAACACTGAAGCTTTCTTT. Its translation is CASSTGMNTEAFF.

This clone appeared a single time. The chain joins TRBV5-6 to TRBJ2-7, with 9 bases aligning to TRBD1. Germline CDR1 reads SGHDT; CDR2 reads YYEEEE. With 3 bases clipped from V and 0 bases from J, the junction kept 10 bases outside the gene matches. This CDR3 contains 17 residues. CDR3 protein: CASSWGTGNDGSYEQYF. Here the CDR3 DNA reads TGTGCCAGCAGCTGGGGGACAGGGAATGACGGCTCCTACGAGCAGTACTTC.

The chain is built from TRBV4-3 and TRBJ2-7; 9 bases map to TRBD1. This CDR3 contains 17 residues. The germline V gene has CDR1 LGHNA and CDR2 YSLEER. With V trimmed by 0 bases and J by 3 bases, 9 bases remained unmatched. CDR3 protein: CASSQDPGTGLGYEQYF. Written as DNA, the CDR3 is TGCGCCAGCAGCCAAGATCCCGGGACAGGGCTTGGCTACGAGCAGTACTTC.